The rows below give T cell receptor beta chains drawn from one sample of a study of shared clonotypes between healthy human individuals. The repertoire was sequenced with immunoSEQ multiplex PCR; TCRdb's copy has only in-frame clones and lacks some. The table records about 2 million clones, 95% of them present only once. The sample comprised naive CD4+ T cells sorted from blood. All receptors come from a man aged 18 to 29 in good health. The CDR3 runs from the conserved cysteine through the conserved F or W. A D gene is named only where the DNA matches it firmly. Clone size is shown for a subset of rows, as once, few, many or a class of expanded clone.

size	V	D	J	DNA	CDR3
once	TRBV30	-	TRBJ2-7	TGTGCCTGGAAGGTCGAGCTACGGCAGTACTTC	CAWKVELRQYF
-	TRBV6-1	-	TRBJ1-6	TGTGCCAGCAGAGAACCGCAGGACGGCAATTCACCCCTCCACTTT	CASREPQDGNSPLHF
-	TRBV6-5	-	TRBJ1-6	TGTGCCAGCAGTCGGCTAAGGGGTTCACCCCTCCACTTT	CASSRLRGSPLHF
-	TRBV30	TRBD1	TRBJ1-2	TGTGCCTGGACCGTAACGGGATTAGGACAGGGGTACTATGGCTACACCTTC	CAWTVTGLGQGYYGYTF
-	TRBV5-1	-	TRBJ1-5	TGCGCCAGCAGCTTGACGATAGGGCAGCCCCAGCATTTT	CASSLTIGQPQHF
once	TRBV6-5	TRBD1	TRBJ1-2	TGTGCCAGCAGTTACTCGACAGGGGGGCTCTATGGCTACACCTTC	CASSYSTGGLYGYTF
-	TRBV18	TRBD1	TRBJ1-1	TGTGCCAGCTCACTCACAGGGGGCACGGTGAACACTGAAGCTTTCTTT	CASSLTGGTVNTEAFF
-	TRBV5-6	-	TRBJ2-7	TGTGCCAGCAGCATTACGGTCTCCTACGAGCAGTACTTC	CASSITVSYEQYF
-	TRBV9	TRBD1	TRBJ2-7	TGTGCCAGCAGCGTAGCAGGGGGCGGCGAGCAGTACTTC	CASSVAGGGEQYF
once	TRBV7-2	-	TRBJ1-6	TGTGCCAGCAGCTTAACCGGACCCTCTAATTCACCCCTCCACTTT	CASSLTGPSNSPLHF
-	TRBV7-8	-	TRBJ1-6	TGTGCCAGCAGCGTACAGGGATATCAAGGGGCACCCCTCCACTTT	CASSVQGYQGAPLHF
-	TRBV20-1	-	TRBJ2-3	TGCAGTGCTAATCAGGCGGATACGCAGTATTTT	CSANQADTQYF
few	TRBV6-5	TRBD1	TRBJ2-7	TGTGCCAGCAGACAACAGGGGGCGGGTGGCGAGCAGTACTTC	CASRQQGAGGEQYF
-	TRBV5-5	-	TRBJ1-2	TGTGCCAGCAGCTTGGAGGCAGGGAAAGGCTACACCTTC	CASSLEAGKGYTF
-	TRBV10-3	TRBD1	TRBJ2-7	TGTGCCATCAAAAGGGACAGTGACTACGAGCAGTACTTC	CAIKRDSDYEQYF
-	TRBV9	TRBD2	TRBJ2-1	TGTGCCAGCAGCGTAGCTTGGCTAGCGGGCGATGAGCAGTTCTTC	CASSVAWLAGDEQFF
-	TRBV2	TRBD2	TRBJ2-7	TGTGCCAGCAGGAAGGTGTGGAGCGGGGCCTACGAGCAGTACTTC	CASRKVWSGAYEQYF
-	TRBV29-1	-	TRBJ2-2	TGCAGCGTTCACGCTAGCGCCTCGACCGCCGGGGAGCTGTTTTTT	CSVHASASTAGELFF
-	TRBV29-1	TRBD1	TRBJ2-7	TGCAGCGTTGCGGACAGGGTTTACGAGCAGTACTTC	CSVADRVYEQYF
-	TRBV19	TRBD1	TRBJ1-2	TGTGCCAGTACCCCCTTTCAGGGGGACTATGGCTACACCTTC	CASTPFQGDYGYTF
-	TRBV7-9	TRBD2	TRBJ2-1	TGTGCCAGCAGCCAGAGTAAGGGGCCGGGACTAGCGGCCTACAATGAGCAGTTCTTC	CASSQSKGPGLAAYNEQFF
-	TRBV5-1	-	TRBJ2-3	TGCGCCAGCAGCTTAGCGGAGAGCACAGATACGCAGTATTTT	CASSLAESTDTQYF
-	TRBV4-3	TRBD1	TRBJ2-3	TGCGCCAGCTCCGGCTACAGGGGGCGCTTGGATACGCAGTATTTT	CASSGYRGRLDTQYF
-	TRBV5-1	-	TRBJ1-1	TGCGCCAGCAGCTTAAACCCCCTTGCGAACACTGAAGCTTTCTTT	CASSLNPLANTEAFF
-	TRBV6-5	-	TRBJ1-1	TGTGCCAGCAGTTATCACGGCGGGGACACTGAAGCTTTCTTT	CASSYHGGDTEAFF
-	TRBV5-4	-	TRBJ1-5	TGTGCCAGCAGCACCCCTTTATGGGTTTTGTATAGCAATCAGCCCCAGCATTTT	CASSTPLWVLYSNQPQHF
many	TRBV5-1	-	TRBJ2-2	TGCGCCAGCACTTCGCAGGGGAGGAACACCGGGGAGCTGTTTTTT	CASTSQGRNTGELFF
-	TRBV7-2	TRBD2	TRBJ2-1	TGTGCCAGCAGCCCAGAGACTAGCGGGGGGCATGAGCAGTTCTTC	CASSPETSGGHEQFF
-	TRBV11-2	-	TRBJ1-2	TGTGCCAGCAGCTCCGGGACGCCTGGCTACACCTTC	CASSSGTPGYTF
-	TRBV4-3	-	TRBJ2-5	TGCGCCAGCAGCCAAGACCGGGGGACCCAGTACTTC	CASSQDRGTQYF
-	TRBV10-3	TRBD1	TRBJ1-4	TGTGCCATCAGTGCCACAGGGGGAGTTAATGAAAAACTGTTTTTT	CAISATGGVNEKLFF
-	TRBV19	-	TRBJ1-2	TGTGCCAGTAGCAGATCCGGGACAAACTATGGCTACACCTTC	CASSRSGTNYGYTF
-	TRBV10-2	TRBD1	TRBJ2-1	TGCGCCAGCAGTGAGGGGACAGGGACATACAATGAGCAGTTCTTC	CASSEGTGTYNEQFF
-	TRBV7-2	-	TRBJ1-3	TGTGCCAGCACTACCTCAGGGAAAAACACCATATATTTT	CASTTSGKNTIYF
-	TRBV5-1	-	TRBJ2-3	TGCGCCAGCAGCTTGGGAAGAGGGGCCGAAGATACGCAGTATTTT	CASSLGRGAEDTQYF
-	TRBV5-4	-	TRBJ1-1	TGTGCCAGCAGCCAGCCGGGTACTCACACTGAAGCTTTCTTT	CASSQPGTHTEAFF
-	TRBV6-5	TRBD1	TRBJ1-1	TGTGCCAGCAGTCAACACAGGGGTGAGAACACTGAAGCTTTCTTT	CASSQHRGENTEAFF
-	TRBV5-1	-	TRBJ2-4	TGCGCCAGCAGCTTCGAGGGACCCAAAAACATTCAGTACTTC	CASSFEGPKNIQYF
-	TRBV5-5	TRBD1	TRBJ1-1	TGTGCCAGCAGTCTCGGACAGGGGTGGATGACTGAAGCTTTCTTT	CASSLGQGWMTEAFF
once	TRBV18	TRBD1	TRBJ2-7	TGTGCCAGCTCACCCGCGACAGGGACCTACGAGCAGTACTTC	CASSPATGTYEQYF
-	TRBV7-2	TRBD2	TRBJ2-3	TGTGCCAGCAGCTTAGTGCCTAGCGGGAGGACCTATTTCACAGATACGCAGTATTTT	CASSLVPSGRTYFTDTQYF
-	TRBV11-3	TRBD1	TRBJ2-7	TGTGCCAGCAGCCGACAGGGGGCGGGGGAGCAGTACTTC	CASSRQGAGEQYF
-	TRBV6-5	TRBD2	TRBJ2-7	TGTGCCAGCAGTTATTCCCTAGCGGGAGCCTACGAGCAGTACTTC	CASSYSLAGAYEQYF
-	TRBV6-5	TRBD1	TRBJ2-5	TGTGCCAGCAGTTGGCGTAAGACAGGGGAACAAGAGACCCAGTACTTC	CASSWRKTGEQETQYF
-	TRBV29-1	TRBD1	TRBJ1-1	TGCAGCACGGACAGGGGGAACACTGAAGCTTTCTTT	CSTDRGNTEAFF
-	TRBV9	-	TRBJ2-5	TGTGCCAGCAGCGTAGGGTCGGTGAGGCAGCAAGAGACCCAGTACTTC	CASSVGSVRQQETQYF
-	TRBV14	-	TRBJ2-7	TGTGCCAGCAGCCAAGCGGGGGCCCCCCTCGAGCAGTACTTC	CASSQAGAPLEQYF
-	TRBV7-2	-	TRBJ1-1	TGTGCCAGCAGCTTAACCGCCTATGAAGCTTTCTTT	CASSLTAYEAFF
-	TRBV5-4	-	TRBJ1-2	TGTGCCAGCAGCTACACAGGGCCGGGTGGCTACACCTTC	CASSYTGPGGYTF
-	TRBV6-4	TRBD1	TRBJ2-7	TGTGCCAGCAGTGCAACAGGGGGCGAGTTTTACGAGCAGTACTTC	CASSATGGEFYEQYF
-	TRBV28	TRBD2	TRBJ2-7	TGTGCCACCCGATCGGGAGCGGGGGGGTTCCAGTACTTC	CATRSGAGGFQYF
-	TRBV15	-	TRBJ1-2	TGTGCCACCAGCAGAGATCTTCAGGCCAACTATGGCTACACCTTC	CATSRDLQANYGYTF
-	TRBV7-3	-	TRBJ2-7	TGTGCCAGCAGCTTAGTCCATGGCTCCTACGAGCAGTACTTC	CASSLVHGSYEQYF
-	TRBV9	TRBD2	TRBJ2-1	TGTGCCAGCAGCCTCGGGACTAGCGGCTTTGATGAGCAGTTCTTC	CASSLGTSGFDEQFF
-	TRBV28	-	TRBJ2-2	TGTGCCAGCAGGGGGTTCTCCACCGGGGAGCTGTTTTTT	CASRGFSTGELFF
-	TRBV6-5	-	TRBJ1-1	TGTGCCAGCACCAGGACAGTGAACACTGAAGCTTTCTTT	CASTRTVNTEAFF
-	TRBV4-3	-	TRBJ2-7	TGCGCCAGCAGCCTGCTTTCGGGCAGCGAGCAGTACTTC	CASSLLSGSEQYF
-	TRBV29-1	TRBD2	TRBJ2-3	TGCAGCGTTGGGAGCGGGGGCCCAAGCACAGATACGCAGTATTTT	CSVGSGGPSTDTQYF
once	TRBV28	-	TRBJ1-2	TGTGCCAGCAGTCGTTTGACGGACAAGTACACCTTC	CASSRLTDKYTF